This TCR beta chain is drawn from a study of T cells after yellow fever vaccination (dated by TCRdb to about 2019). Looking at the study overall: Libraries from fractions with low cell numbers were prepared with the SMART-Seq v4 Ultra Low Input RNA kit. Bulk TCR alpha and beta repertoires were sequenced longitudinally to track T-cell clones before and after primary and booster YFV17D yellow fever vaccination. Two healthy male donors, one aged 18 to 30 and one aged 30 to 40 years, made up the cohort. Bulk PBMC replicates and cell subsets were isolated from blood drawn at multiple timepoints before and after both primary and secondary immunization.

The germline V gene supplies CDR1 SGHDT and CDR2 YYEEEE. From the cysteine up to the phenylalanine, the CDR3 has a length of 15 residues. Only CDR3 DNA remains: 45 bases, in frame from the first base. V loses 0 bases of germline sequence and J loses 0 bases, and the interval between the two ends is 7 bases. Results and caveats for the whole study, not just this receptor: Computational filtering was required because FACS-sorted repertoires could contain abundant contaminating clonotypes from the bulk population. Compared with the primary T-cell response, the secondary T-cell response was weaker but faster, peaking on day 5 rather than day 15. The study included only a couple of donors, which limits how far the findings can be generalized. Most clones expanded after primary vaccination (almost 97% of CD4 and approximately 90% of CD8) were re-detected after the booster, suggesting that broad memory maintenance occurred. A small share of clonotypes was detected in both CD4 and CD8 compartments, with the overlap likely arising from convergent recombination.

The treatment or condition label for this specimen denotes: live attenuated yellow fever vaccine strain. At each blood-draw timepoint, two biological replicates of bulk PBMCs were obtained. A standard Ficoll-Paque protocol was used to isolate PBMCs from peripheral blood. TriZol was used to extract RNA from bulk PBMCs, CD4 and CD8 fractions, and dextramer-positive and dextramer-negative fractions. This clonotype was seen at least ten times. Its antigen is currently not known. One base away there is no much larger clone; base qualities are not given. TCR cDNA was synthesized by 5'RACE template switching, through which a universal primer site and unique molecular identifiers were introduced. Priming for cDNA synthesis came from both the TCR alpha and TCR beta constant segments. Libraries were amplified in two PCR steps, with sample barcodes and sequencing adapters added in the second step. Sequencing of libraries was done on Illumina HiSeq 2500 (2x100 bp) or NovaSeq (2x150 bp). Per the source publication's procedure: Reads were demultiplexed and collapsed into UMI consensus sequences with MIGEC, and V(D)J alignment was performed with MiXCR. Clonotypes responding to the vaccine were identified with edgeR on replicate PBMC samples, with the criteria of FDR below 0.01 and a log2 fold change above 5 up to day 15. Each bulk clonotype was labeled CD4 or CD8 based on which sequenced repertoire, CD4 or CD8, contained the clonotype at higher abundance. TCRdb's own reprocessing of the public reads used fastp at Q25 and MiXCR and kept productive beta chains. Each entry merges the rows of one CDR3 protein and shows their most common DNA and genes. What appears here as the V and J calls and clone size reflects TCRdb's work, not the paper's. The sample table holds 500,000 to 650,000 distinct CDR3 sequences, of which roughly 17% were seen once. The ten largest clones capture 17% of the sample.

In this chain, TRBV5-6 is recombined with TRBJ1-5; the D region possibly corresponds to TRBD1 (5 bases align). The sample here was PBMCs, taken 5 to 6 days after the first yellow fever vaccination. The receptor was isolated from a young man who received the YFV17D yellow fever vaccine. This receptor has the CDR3 CASSLVGDSNQPQHF. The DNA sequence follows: TGTGCCAGCAGCTTGGTAGGGGATAGCAATCAGCCCCAGCATTTT.